These 19 T cell receptor beta chains were sequenced from one sample in a study of T cell changes during pregnancy in multiple sclerosis. Clones were read by immunoSEQ multiplex PCR, and TCRdb kept only the in-frame ones, dropping some. The sample lists roughly 74,000 clones; 70% to 90% were seen once. The sample here was peripheral blood, taken before pregnancy. The receptors shown here come from a female donor with multiple sclerosis, enrolled in a pregnancy study.

The chain is built from TRBV2 and TRBJ2-7, with 11 bases aligning to TRBD2. CDR1 SNHLY and CDR2 FYNNEI come from the germline V gene. The CDR3 totals 13 residues. The junction had 8 bases not matched to a gene; V was cut back by 11 bases and J by 5 bases. CDR3 coding DNA: TGTGCCGGTACTAGCGGGAGAGTCGACGAGCAGTACTTC. Residues: CAGTSGRVDEQYF.

CDR3 bases: TGTGCCAGCAGCCCCTATGATCAGCCCCAGCATTTT. This translates into CASSPYDQPQHF. The chain couples TRBV7-9 to TRBJ1-5; no definite D call. V was pared by 5 bases and J by 5 bases, with 7 bases between. The CDR3 has 12 amino acids. The V gene's germline CDR1 is SEHNR and CDR2 FQNEAQ (reference sequence).

The chain is built from TRBV10-2 and TRBJ1-2; no clear D. Deletions cut 2 bases from V and 1 base from J, with 11 bases between. Germline CDR1 and CDR2: WSHSY and SAAADI. The CDR3 is 15 amino acids. The DNA for the CDR3 is TGCGCCAGCAGTGAGCAGAGCACTATTAACTATGGCTACACCTTC. Protein product: CASSEQSTINYGYTF.

The rearrangement uses TRBV4-2 and TRBJ2-1; 9 bases are shared with TRBD2. CDR3 size: 17 residues. Germline-derived CDR1 and CDR2 are LGHNA and YNFKEQ. The V segment lost 0 bases and the J segment 8 bases; nucleotides outside the gene matches: 11. Here the CDR3 reads CASSQDLASGAGDEQFF. The CDR3 coding sequence is TGTGCCAGCAGCCAAGATCTGGCTAGCGGGGCGGGGGATGAGCAGTTCTTC.

This chain joins TRBV19 and TRBJ1-2; 7 bases agree with TRBD1. Unmatched junction bases numbered 11, after V lost 10 bases and J lost 0 bases. This CDR3 spans 15 amino acids. Germline V CDR1 and CDR2: LNHDA, SQIVND (reference sequence). The CDR3 DNA is TGTGCCACCCGGGACAGTCTAACTTCTAACTATGGCTACACCTTC. Its protein product is CATRDSLTSNYGYTF.

This chain uses TRBV6-1 with TRBJ1-5, with TRBD1 matching over 8 bases. The CDR3 runs 15 residues. The ends lost 5 bases at V and 6 bases at J; junction bases unmatched: 9. Germline V gene lookup returns CDR1 MNHNS and CDR2 SASEGT. For the CDR3, the DNA is TGTGCCAGCAGTACGACAGGGGATAATCGTCAGCCCCAGCATTTT. Protein: CASSTTGDNRQPQHF.

V is TRBV7-6 and J is TRBJ1-4; TRBD1 aligns across 8 bases. The CDR3 has 19 amino acids. Trimming cost V 1 base and J 0 bases; bases outside gene matches: 10. Germline V gene sequence: CDR1 SGHVS, CDR2 FNYEAQ. CDR3 DNA sequence: TGTGCCAGCAGCTTAGTACCAGGGGGCTACATTGCAACTAATGAAAAACTGTTTTTT. This encodes CASSLVPGGYIATNEKLFF.

The rearrangement uses TRBV2 and TRBJ2-1, with a weak D call TRBD1 (7 bases). The germline gives CDR1 SNHLY, CDR2 FYNNEI. V gave up 4 bases and J gave up 9 bases, with 19 bases separating them. The length of the CDR3 is 15 residues. This CDR3 is CASSGNQGGQSEQFF. CDR3 sequence (DNA): TGTGCCAGCAGTGGGAACCAGGGGGGCCAGAGTGAGCAGTTCTTC.

V gene TRBV6-5 combines with J gene TRBJ2-5; D possibly corresponds to TRBD2 (6 bases). There are 15 residues in the CDR3. Trimming pared 2 bases from V and 5 bases from J, leaving 15 bases between. Germline V gene lookup returns CDR1 MNHEY and CDR2 SVGAGI. The CDR3 DNA follows: TGTGCCAGCAGTTACGCGGGGACTTATGGGGAGACCCAGTACTTC. The encoded protein is CASSYAGTYGETQYF.

The genes are TRBV6-1 and TRBJ1-1, with D possibly being TRBD1 (6 bases). Germline loops: CDR1 MNHNS, CDR2 SASEGT. The CDR3 runs 15 residues. The V and J ends lost 4 bases and 1 base respectively, with 13 bases between them. CDR3 in amino acids: CASSASTGPNTEAFF. For the CDR3, the DNA is TGTGCCAGCAGTGCGTCGACAGGCCCGAACACTGAAGCTTTCTTT.

V is TRBV6-1 and J is TRBJ2-7, with D possibly TRBD2 on 7 matching bases. Looked up from germline, CDR1 is MNHNS and CDR2 is SASEGT. Trimming cost V 6 bases and J 9 bases, with 24 bases left between them. CDR3 size: 15 residues. The CDR3 spells CASRLGGAAGTGQYF. For the CDR3, the DNA is TGTGCCAGCAGACTTGGGGGGGCAGCCGGGACTGGGCAGTACTTC.

The V gene is TRBV7-7, the J gene TRBJ2-1; 11 nucleotides line up with TRBD1. CDR3 size: 15 residues. Germline-derived CDR1 and CDR2 are SSHAT and FNYEAQ (reference sequence). V dropped 4 bases and J dropped 6; count of bases not matched to a gene: 5. For the CDR3, the DNA is TGTGCCAGCAGCTCCGGACAGGGGGCCCTCAATGAGCAGTTCTTC. Protein sequence: CASSSGQGALNEQFF.

This rearrangement joins TRBV6-1 to TRBJ2-3; possibly TRBD1 for D (6 bases). The CDR3 is made up of 15 amino acids. The V and J ends lost 0 bases and 1 base respectively, with 8 bases between them. Per germline, CDR1 MNHNS and CDR2 SASEGT. This CDR3 is CASSEAKGGTDTQYF. Written as DNA, the CDR3 is TGTGCCAGCAGTGAAGCGAAGGGGGGCACAGATACGCAGTATTTT.

The gene calls are TRBV5-6 and TRBJ2-5; D not certain. This CDR3 comprises 13 residues. The germline V and J ends were trimmed by 1 base and 4 bases, with 8 bases remaining between them. Germline CDR1 reads SGHDT; CDR2 reads YYEEEE. CDR3 in amino acids: CASSLLPGETQYF. The DNA for the CDR3 is TGTGCCAGCAGCTTGCTACCGGGAGAGACCCAGTACTTC. Filled out from reference TRBV5-6 and TRBJ2-5, the complete variable domain reads DAGVTQSPTHLIKTRGQQVTLRCSPKSGHDTVSWYQQALGQGPQFIFQYYEEEERQRGNFPDRFSGHQFPNYSSELNVNALLLGDSALYLCASSLLPGETQYFGPGTRLLVL.

V and J are TRBV7-2 and TRBJ1-3; 7 bases line up with TRBD1. Germline V lookup: CDR1 SGHTA, CDR2 FQGNSA. CDR3 length equals 15 residues. Trimming removed 5 bases from V and 2 bases from J; junction bases left unmatched: 6. CDR3 nucleotides: TGTGCCAGCAGCCGACTGACAGGGCCTGGAAACACCATATATTTT. This sequence encodes CASSRLTGPGNTIYF.

This chain joins TRBV30 and TRBJ1-2; maybe TRBD1 (6 bases). The ends were cut back, 3 bases at V and 4 bases at J, with 9 bases in the middle. CDR3 length: 12 residues. Germline CDR1 and CDR2: GTSNPN and SVGIG (reference sequence). This chain's CDR3 is CAWSRGSYGYTF. The DNA for the CDR3 is TGTGCCTGGAGCAGGGGTAGCTATGGCTACACCTTC.

The chain employs TRBV27 and TRBJ2-7; 7 positions match TRBD1. The CDR3 covers 14 residues. With 6 bases clipped from V and 0 bases from J, the junction kept 5 bases outside the gene matches. CDR1 is MNHEY, CDR2 SMNVEV, per germline (reference sequence). The CDR3 DNA reads as TGTGCCAGCAGGGAGGACAGGAGCTCCTACGAGCAGTACTTC. It is translated as CASREDRSSYEQYF.

This clone came up once. This CDR3 is CASSYRGSGSGNEQFF. The CDR3 DNA sequence: TGTGCCAGCAGTTACCGGGGGAGCGGGAGTGGAAATGAGCAGTTCTTC. The rearrangement uses TRBV6-5 and TRBJ2-1; TRBD2 aligns across 8 bases. V lost 2 bases, J lost 7 bases, and 10 bases stayed unmatched. Germline CDR1 MNHEY, CDR2 SVGAGI. This CDR3 has 16 residues.

The J gene is TRBJ1-4, the V gene TRBV7-9; D not resolved. The V end lost 5 bases, the J end lost 5 bases, and 12 bases lay between the germline ends. Looked up from germline, CDR1 is SEHNR and CDR2 is FQNEAQ (reference sequence). The CDR3 runs to 14 residues. The CDR3 nucleotides read TGTGCCAGCAGCGGAAGAGGAGAAAATGAAAAACTGTTTTTT. This translates into CASSGRGENEKLFF.